This entry lists 9 T cell receptor beta chains sequenced from one sample in a study of spatial heterogeneity in lung cancer. TCRdb re-called the 5' RACE reads with MiXCR, one entry per CDR3 protein. The sample yields about 120,000 distinct CDR3 sequences, roughly an eighth seen once. The sample's time point: blood at routine non-recurrence follow-up after resection. No cells were sorted before sequencing. The whole RNA sequenced was extracted from tumor, nontumor lung or frozen PBMC. Material: PBMCs, obtained at follow-up. The receptors were gathered from a male donor with early-stage non-small cell lung cancer.

This clonotype was detected ten times or more. The rearrangement uses TRBV28 and TRBJ1-2; a weak D match, TRBD1 (5 bases). Trimming shortened V by 6 bases and J by 7 bases, and 15 bases separated the two germline ends. Germline V gene lookup returns CDR1 MDHEN and CDR2 SYDVKM. The CDR3 totals 13 residues. CDR3: CASRPSGTGGYTF. The CDR3 DNA follows: TGTGCCAGCAGGCCCTCCGGGACCGGTGGCTACACCTTC.

The CDR3 is CATSERVSDEQFF. CDR3 bases: TGTGCCACCAGTGAGAGGGTGTCCGATGAGCAGTTCTTC. The rearrangement joins TRBV24-1 to TRBJ2-1; possible D gene TRBD2, 5 bases. The CDR3 sequence is 13 residues long. V lost 4 bases and J lost 8, with 11 bases in between. CDR1 is KGHDR and CDR2 is SFDVKD in the germline V gene.

In its sample, this clonotype was seen once. The chain is built from TRBV7-2 and TRBJ1-6; no definite D call. Germline CDR1 is SGHTA and CDR2 is FQGNSA. CDR3 length equals 17 residues. Trimming shortened V by 1 base and J by 0 bases, and 10 bases separated the two germline ends. CDR3 sequence: CASSLVFSSSYNSPLHF. The CDR3 DNA reads as TGTGCCAGCAGCTTAGTGTTCTCTAGCTCCTATAATTCACCCCTCCACTTT.

This clonotype showed up just a few times. V is TRBV5-5 and J is TRBJ2-7; D perhaps matches TRBD2 (7 bases). The V end lost 3 bases, the J end lost 4 bases, and 14 bases lay between the germline ends. This CDR3 has 14 amino acids. Germline-derived CDR1 and CDR2 are SGHKS and YYEKEE (reference sequence). CDR3 DNA sequence: TGTGCCAGCAGCTGGGCGGGGGCCAATTACGAGCAGTACTTC. Translating gives CASSWAGANYEQYF.

This clonotype was detected many times. The chain recombines TRBV10-3 with TRBJ2-5; tentatively, D is TRBD1 (5 bases). Looked up from germline, CDR1 is ENHRY and CDR2 is SYGVKD. Trimming shortened V by 3 bases and J by 5 bases, and 13 bases separated the two germline ends. The CDR3 extends over 14 amino acids. The CDR3 DNA reads as TGTGCCATCAGTGAAAGGGGTGAAAGGGAGACCCAGTACTTC. Protein sequence: CAISERGERETQYF.

This clonotype was counted a single time. This chain uses TRBV5-1 with TRBJ2-3; D may be TRBD1 (5 bases). Trimming removed 0 bases from V and 2 bases from J, with 10 bases in between. This CDR3 region has 15 residues. Germline V gene sequence: CDR1 SGHRS, CDR2 YFSETQ. The CDR3 DNA is TGCGCCAGCAGCTTGGAGGGGCGGTACACAGATACGCAGTATTTT. It is translated as CASSLEGRYTDTQYF. Drawing the rest from reference TRBV5-1 and TRBJ2-3, the complete variable domain is KAGVTQTPRYLIKTRGQQVTLSCSPISGHRSVSWYQQTPGQGLQFLFEYFSETQRNKGNFPGRFSGRQFSNSRSEMNVSTLELGDSALYLCASSLEGRYTDTQYFGPGTRLTVL.

This clonotype has a handful of counts. The chain links TRBV20-1 to TRBJ2-3, with TRBD2 matching over 9 bases. With V trimmed by 6 bases and J by 0 bases, 7 bases remained unmatched. The CDR3 length is 15 residues. CDR1 is DFQATT, CDR2 SNEGSKA, per germline (reference sequence). CDR3 bases: TGCAGTGCCCCCGGGACTAGCCTTAGCACAGATACGCAGTATTTT. Protein: CSAPGTSLSTDTQYF.

This clonotype came up a few times. V and J are TRBV12-3 or TRBV12-4 and TRBJ2-3; D remains unclear. The germline V and J ends were trimmed by 6 bases and 8 bases, with 18 bases remaining between them. This CDR3 has 14 residues. CDR3 nucleotide sequence: TGTGCCAGCAGACTGGGTGGGTCCGTCGGTACGCAGTATTTT. This sequence encodes CASRLGGSVGTQYF.

The rearrangement links TRBV9 to TRBJ1-6, with unresolved D. The CDR3 loop spans 15 amino acids. Germline lookup yields CDR1 SGDLS and CDR2 YYNGEE. The germline V and J ends were trimmed by 4 bases and 3 bases, with 11 bases remaining between them. CDR3 residues: CASSLQTGYNSPLHF. In DNA form, the CDR3 reads TGTGCCAGCAGCCTACAGACGGGCTATAATTCACCCCTCCACTTT.